Listed below are T cell receptor beta chains from one sample, sequenced in a study of blood T cell repertoires in COVID-19. Some clones are missing from TCRdb's copy, which holds only in-frame ones; the method was immunoSEQ multiplex PCR. The data show 350,000 or so clones, roughly 90% seen once. Sequenced input: PBMCs or T cells enriched from blood (not recorded which). Receptors originate from a woman aged 25-40 years who had been exposed to COVID-19. Both conserved end residues are part of each CDR3. Fields, in order: clone size, J gene, V gene, D gene, CDR3 DNA, CDR3 protein. The D gene is left open where the match is weak. The listing skips clone size in some rows; elsewhere it reads once, few, many or a size class.

>once|TRBJ2-1|TRBV4-2|.
TGTGCCAGCAGCCAAGATCTAGAGCGGGCGAGCTCCTACAATGAGCAGTTCTTC
CASSQDLERASSYNEQFF
>.|TRBJ2-1|TRBV9|TRBD2
TGTGCCAGCAGCCCTAGGGGGACTAGCGGGAGAGGTGGGGATGAGCAGTTCTTC
CASSPRGTSGRGGDEQFF
>.|TRBJ1-1|TRBV29-1|.
TGCAGCGTTGGACAGTTTCTGAACACTGAAGCTTTCTTT
CSVGQFLNTEAFF
>.|TRBJ1-1|TRBV9|TRBD1
TGTGCCAGCAGCGTAGGGGGCAGGGGGACGAACACTGAAGCTTTCTTT
CASSVGGRGTNTEAFF
>.|TRBJ2-7|TRBV2|.
TGTGCCAGCAGTTTGGCAGGCCCTAAGTACTTC
CASSLAGPKYF
>.|TRBJ2-5|TRBV24-1|.
TGTGCCACCAGTGATCGACACGCCCGCCAAGAGACCCAGTACTTC
CATSDRHARQETQYF
>.|TRBJ1-2|TRBV7-2|.
TGTGCCAGCAGCTCTAGGGTCCGGGATTCGGGCTACACCTTC
CASSSRVRDSGYTF
>.|TRBJ2-5|TRBV12-3/TRBV12-4|.
TGTGCCAGCAGCCCGCCGGGTGGGGAGACCCAGTACTTC
CASSPPGGETQYF
>.|TRBJ2-5|TRBV6-2/TRBV6-3|.
TGTGCCAGCAGTTACGGTGGCCTAGGAGAGACCCAGTACTTC
CASSYGGLGETQYF
>.|TRBJ1-2|TRBV12-5|.
TGTGCTAGTGGTGACACCTCCAGCTACACCTTC
CASGDTSSYTF
>.|TRBJ2-7|TRBV24-1|.
TGTGCCACCAGTGATTTGCCGGACGTTTTTTCTTTGACAGGAATTCTCGACGAGCAGTACTTC
CATSDLPDVFSLTGILDEQYF
>.|TRBJ1-2|TRBV30|TRBD1
TGTGCCTGGAGGAAAACAGGGGGCGCAGATGGCTACACCTTC
CAWRKTGGADGYTF
>.|TRBJ2-7|TRBV10-2|TRBD2
TGCGCCAGCACTTTAGCGGGAGGGACCTACGAGCAGTACTTC
CASTLAGGTYEQYF
>.|TRBJ1-1|TRBV12-5|.
TGTGCTAGTGCCTCGGGGGTCTTGAACACTGAAGCTTTCTTT
CASASGVLNTEAFF
>.|TRBJ1-5|TRBV19|.
TGTGCCAGTAGTAGGTTGACAGGATTATCGGGTATGGGCAATCAGCCCCAGCATTTT
CASSRLTGLSGMGNQPQHF
>.|TRBJ2-3|TRBV5-1|.
TGCGCCAGCAGCACCGCGGGTAGCGCGGATACGCAGTATTTT
CASSTAGSADTQYF
>.|TRBJ2-7|TRBV4-1|.
TGCGCCAGCAGCCAAGGCGGGGTCCATGCGAACGAGCAGTACTTC
CASSQGGVHANEQYF
>once|TRBJ2-1|TRBV7-3|.
TGTGCCAGCAGCGCATTAGGACAGTCAAGCTCCTACAATGAGCAGTTCTTC
CASSALGQSSSYNEQFF
>.|TRBJ2-3|TRBV18|TRBD2
TGTGCCAGCTCACCGGGACTAGCGGACACAGATACGCAGTATTTT
CASSPGLADTDTQYF
>few|TRBJ2-2|TRBV18|.
TGTGCCAGCTCACCAGCGCAGGCGACCGGGGAGCTGTTTTTT
CASSPAQATGELFF
>.|TRBJ2-3|TRBV2|TRBD2
TGTGCCAGCAGTGTTGGACTAGCGTCGCAGTATTTT
CASSVGLASQYF
>.|TRBJ2-2|TRBV12-5|.
TGTGCTAGTGGTTTGGTAGGCCTAGCGTCCGGGGAGCTGTTTTTT
CASGLVGLASGELFF
>.|TRBJ1-2|TRBV30|.
TGTGCCTGGAGTGTACCCCGACGGGGGGCTCTATATGGCTACACCTTC
CAWSVPRRGALYGYTF
>.|TRBJ2-7|TRBV5-8|.
TGTGCCAGCAGCTTGATCCAGGCCACACCCTACGAGCAGTACTTC
CASSLIQATPYEQYF
>.|TRBJ1-4|TRBV5-5|TRBD1
TGTGCCAGCAGCTTGGGACAGGGGTTCGGTGAAAAACTGTTTTTT
CASSLGQGFGEKLFF
>few|TRBJ1-3|TRBV28|.
TGTGCCAGCAGCCCCCGGGGGGTCGGAAACACCATATATTTT
CASSPRGVGNTIYF
>once|TRBJ2-7|TRBV6-4|.
TGTGCCAGCAGTGACGCCCCGGGACTCCGAGACGAGCAGTACTTC
CASSDAPGLRDEQYF
>.|TRBJ2-2|TRBV10-2|TRBD2
TGCGCCAGCCGACTGACTAGCGGGAGGGCCCGAAGGGAGCTGTTTTTT
CASRLTSGRARRELFF
>.|TRBJ2-3|TRBV7-2|TRBD2
TGTGCCAGCAGCTTACGGCGGGAGAGTGATACGCAGTATTTT
CASSLRRESDTQYF
>.|TRBJ2-7|TRBV25-1|TRBD2
TGTGCCAGCAGTTCGACTAGCGGGAGCGGCTACGAGCAGTACTTC
CASSSTSGSGYEQYF
>.|TRBJ2-7|TRBV29-1|.
TGCAGCGTTGCCCCTCCAGGCTCTAACTACGAGCAGTACTTC
CSVAPPGSNYEQYF
>few|TRBJ2-7|TRBV28|.
TGTGCCAGCAGTGCAGATCACGAGCAGTACTTC
CASSADHEQYF
>.|TRBJ1-4|TRBV6-5|TRBD1
TGTGCCAGCAGTTCGGGACAGGGGGCCGCTAATGAAAAACTGTTTTTT
CASSSGQGAANEKLFF
>.|TRBJ1-1|TRBV3-1/TRBV3-2|.
TGTGCCAGCAGCCCATGGGACACCAACACTGAAGCTTTCTTT
CASSPWDTNTEAFF
>.|TRBJ2-3|TRBV7-3|TRBD2
TGTGCCAGCAGCCTACTAGCGGATAGCACAGATACGCAGTATTTT
CASSLLADSTDTQYF
>.|TRBJ2-7|TRBV6-5|.
TGTGCCAGCCACCCCGGGCAGGGTCCCTACGAGCAGTACTTC
CASHPGQGPYEQYF
>.|TRBJ2-1|TRBV28|TRBD1
TGTGCCAGCAGTTATAACGCACGTGGGACAGGGGTAGACGAGCAGTTCTTC
CASSYNARGTGVDEQFF
>once|TRBJ1-5|TRBV7-9|.
TGTGCCAGCAGCTTAGTAGGAGGTCCCGACCAGCCCCAGCATTTT
CASSLVGGPDQPQHF
>.|TRBJ2-1|TRBV6-1|TRBD2
TGTGCCAGCAGTGAAGCTGACTGGAGTCTAGCGGGCTTATACAATGAGCAGTTCTTC
CASSEADWSLAGLYNEQFF
>.|TRBJ1-2|TRBV6-2/TRBV6-3|TRBD1
TGTGCCAGCAGTCCCGAGGGACAGGTTTTGGGCTACACCTTC
CASSPEGQVLGYTF
>.|TRBJ2-1|TRBV19|.
TGTGCCAGTAGTCTGAAAGCACGGACTTTAGTTCCCTACAATGAGCAGTTCTTC
CASSLKARTLVPYNEQFF
>few|TRBJ1-1|TRBV15|TRBD1
TGTGCCACCAGCAGTTTCCAAGGGGGCGTTGACACTGAAGCTTTCTTT
CATSSFQGGVDTEAFF
>.|TRBJ1-1|TRBV6-5|.
TGTGCCAGCAGTAGGACAGCGAACACTGAAGCTTTCTTT
CASSRTANTEAFF
>once|TRBJ2-7|TRBV3-1/TRBV3-2|.
TGTGCCAGCAGCTCCTCGCGCCTTTCCTACGAGCAGTACTTC
CASSSSRLSYEQYF